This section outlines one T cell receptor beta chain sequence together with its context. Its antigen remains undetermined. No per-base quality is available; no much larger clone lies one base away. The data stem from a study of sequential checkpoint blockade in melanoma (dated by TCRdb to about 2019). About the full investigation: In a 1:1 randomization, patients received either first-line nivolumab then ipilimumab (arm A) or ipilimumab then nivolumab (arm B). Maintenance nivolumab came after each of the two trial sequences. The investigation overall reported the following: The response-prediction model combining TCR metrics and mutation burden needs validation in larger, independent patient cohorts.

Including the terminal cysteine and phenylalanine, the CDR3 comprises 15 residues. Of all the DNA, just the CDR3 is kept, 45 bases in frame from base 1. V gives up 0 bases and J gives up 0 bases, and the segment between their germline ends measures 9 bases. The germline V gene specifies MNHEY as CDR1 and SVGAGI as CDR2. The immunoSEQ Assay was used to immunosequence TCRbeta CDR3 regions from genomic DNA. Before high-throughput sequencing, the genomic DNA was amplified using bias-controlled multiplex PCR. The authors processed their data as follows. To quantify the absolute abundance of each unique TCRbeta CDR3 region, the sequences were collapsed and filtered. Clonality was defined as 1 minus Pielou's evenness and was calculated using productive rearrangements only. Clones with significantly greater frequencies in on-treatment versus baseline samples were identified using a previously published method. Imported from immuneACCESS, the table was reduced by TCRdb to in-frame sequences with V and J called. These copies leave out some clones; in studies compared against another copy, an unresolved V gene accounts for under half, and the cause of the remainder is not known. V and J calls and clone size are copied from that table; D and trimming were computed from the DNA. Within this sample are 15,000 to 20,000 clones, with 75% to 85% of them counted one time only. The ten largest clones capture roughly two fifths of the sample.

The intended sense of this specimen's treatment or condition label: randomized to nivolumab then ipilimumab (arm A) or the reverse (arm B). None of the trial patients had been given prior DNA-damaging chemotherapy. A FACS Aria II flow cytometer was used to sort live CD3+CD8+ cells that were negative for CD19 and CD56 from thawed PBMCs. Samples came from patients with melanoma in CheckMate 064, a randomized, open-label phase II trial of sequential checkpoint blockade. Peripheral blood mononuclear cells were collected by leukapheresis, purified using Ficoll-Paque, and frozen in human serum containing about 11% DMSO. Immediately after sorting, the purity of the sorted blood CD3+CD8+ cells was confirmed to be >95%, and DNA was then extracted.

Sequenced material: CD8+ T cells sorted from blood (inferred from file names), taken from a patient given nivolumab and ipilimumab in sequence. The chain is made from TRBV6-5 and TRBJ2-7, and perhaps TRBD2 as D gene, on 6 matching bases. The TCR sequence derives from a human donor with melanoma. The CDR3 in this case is CASSYSPGDSYEQYF. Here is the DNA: TGTGCCAGCAGTTACTCGCCGGGGGACTCCTACGAGCAGTACTTC.